Each of the 32 T cell receptor beta chains below was sequenced from the same sample in a study of T-cell memory formation after mild COVID-19. TCRdb reprocessed the 5' RACE reads with MiXCR, giving one entry per CDR3 protein. Of 400,000 to 500,000 distinct CDR3 sequences listed, about a sixth are singletons. Sequenced material: PBMCs or a T cell subset sorted from them (not recorded which). These receptors came from a man younger than 35 who had mild COVID-19 (a few samples of this study predate the infection). Cell type and time point are not known.

J is TRBJ1-5 and V is TRBV6-2 or TRBV6-3, with a tentative D call TRBD1 (5 bases). Trimming pared 6 bases from V and 1 base from J, leaving 22 bases between. The CDR3 length is 18 residues. The germline CDR1 and CDR2 sequences are MNHEY and SVGEGT. The CDR3: CASSPRAAGKGSNQPQHF. DNA of the CDR3: TGTGCCAGCAGCCCGAGGGCAGCAGGGAAGGGCAGCAATCAGCCCCAGCATTTT.

This clonotype was counted between two and nine times. The V gene is TRBV18, the J gene TRBJ2-3; 10 bases are shared with TRBD2. After removal of 3 bases from V and 5 bases from J, the junction contained 8 bases not matched to a gene. The germline CDR1 and CDR2 sequences are KGHSH and LQKENI. The CDR3 sequence is 16 residues long. The chain's CDR3 is CASSPGLAGVGDTQYF. As DNA, the CDR3 is TGTGCCAGCTCACCCGGCCTAGCGGGGGTTGGAGATACGCAGTATTTT.

J is TRBJ2-5 and V is TRBV7-9, with D possibly called TRBD1 or TRBD2 (5 bases each). Germline values: CDR1 SEHNR, CDR2 FQNEAQ (reference sequence). The V end was cut by 5 bases, the J end by 0 bases, with 16 bases between. This CDR3 has 16 residues. The CDR3 DNA is TGTGCCAGCAGCCCCCGGGGCACTCAGTACCAAGAGACCCAGTACTTC. It is translated as CASSPRGTQYQETQYF.

This clonotype was counted a single time. The J gene is TRBJ2-5, the V gene TRBV3-1, with D unclear. Germline V gene sequence: CDR1 LGHDT, CDR2 YNNKEL (reference sequence). The CDR3 sequence is 15 residues long. V lost 0 bases and J lost 1, with 9 bases in between. CDR3: CASSQESESQETQYF. DNA of the CDR3: TGTGCCAGCAGCCAAGAGTCCGAAAGCCAAGAGACCCAGTACTTC.

The DNA for the CDR3 is TGTGCCAGCCGATCCGGGACGCACGAATCAGCCCCCCAGCATTTT. Translated: CASRSGTHESAPQHF. The chain couples TRBV27 to TRBJ1-5; a weak D match, TRBD1 (5 bases). The CDR3 consists of 15 residues. The germline gives CDR1 MNHEY, CDR2 SMNVEV (reference sequence). V lost 8 bases and J lost 10, with 24 bases in between.

This clonotype was seen only a few times. The CDR3 loop reads CAISESYGGQPQHF. The CDR3 DNA follows: TGTGCCATCAGTGAGTCCTACGGAGGTCAGCCCCAGCATTTT. The chain has TRBV10-3 and TRBJ1-5; no firm D call. Germline CDR1 and CDR2: ENHRY and SYGVKD. V shed 0 bases and J shed 6 bases, with 9 bases lying between them. The CDR3 is made up of 14 amino acids.

CDR3: CAISDGYEQYV. The CDR3 nucleotides are TGTGCCATCAGTGACGGCTACGAGCAGTACGTC. The V and J genes are TRBV10-3 and TRBJ2-7; D is ambiguous. CDR1 ENHRY and CDR2 SYGVKD come from the germline V gene. The V end was cut by 3 bases, the J end by 3 bases, with 3 bases between. The CDR3 loop spans 11 amino acids.

The genes are TRBV5-1 and TRBJ1-2; 8 bases are a match to TRBD1. V was clipped by 2 bases and J by 6 bases; unmatched bases: 6. This CDR3 has 14 amino acids. Per germline, CDR1 SGHRS and CDR2 YFSETQ. The CDR3 nucleotides are TGCGCCAGCAGCTTAGGCCCAGGGGGCAATGGCTACACCTTC. Translation gives CASSLGPGGNGYTF.

This clonotype was seen repeatedly, ten times or more. The chain joins TRBV6-5 to TRBJ2-2; D might be TRBD1 (6 bases). The CDR3 is 15 amino acids. V was trimmed by 2 bases and J by 1 base, leaving 8 bases between them. Germline-derived CDR1 and CDR2 are MNHEY and SVGAGI. CDR3 DNA sequence: TGTGCCAGCAGTTACGGACAGATGAACACCGGGGAGCTGTTTTTT. Encoded protein: CASSYGQMNTGELFF.

The chain employs TRBV7-2 and TRBJ1-2, with 9 bases that match TRBD1. CDR3 length: 19 amino acids. V dropped 2 bases and J dropped 0; count of bases not matched to a gene: 13. Germline V CDR1 and CDR2: SGHTA, FQGNSA. The CDR3 loop reads CASSLFWGTGLYANYGYTF. CDR3 nucleotides: TGTGCCAGCAGCTTATTTTGGGGGACAGGGCTTTACGCTAACTATGGCTACACCTTC.

This clonotype has a handful of counts. The chain has TRBV6-2 or TRBV6-3 and TRBJ2-7; 7 nucleotides align to TRBD2. Germline lookup yields CDR1 MNHEY and CDR2 SVGEGT. Trimming took 5 bases from V and 2 from J; bases not matched to a gene: 6. The CDR3 spans 14 residues. DNA for the CDR3: TGTGCCAGCAGTGAAAGAGGGACTACCTACGAGCAGTACTTC. The encoded protein is CASSERGTTYEQYF.

This clonotype showed up just a few times. The chain couples TRBV10-2 to TRBJ1-2; TRBD1 might be the D (6 bases). The CDR3 is 12 residues long. The germline V gene has CDR1 WSHSY and CDR2 SAAADI. Between the trimmed V and J ends, which lost 6 bases and 6 bases, there was a span of 11 bases. The CDR3 sequence is CASRTGGNGYTF. CDR3 nucleotides: TGCGCCAGCAGGACGGGGGGCAATGGCTACACCTTC.

In its sample, this clonotype was seen a few times. The CDR3 protein is CASSLAVTGGPYSYNEQFF. The CDR3 bases are TGTGCCAGCAGCTTAGCGGTGACAGGGGGCCCTTATTCCTACAATGAGCAGTTCTTC. The chain uses TRBV7-9 and TRBJ2-1, with TRBD1 matching over 10 bases. The CDR3 runs 19 residues. V lost 0 bases to trimming and J lost 1 base; unmatched junction nucleotides: 9. Germline CDR1 and CDR2: SEHNR and FQNEAQ (reference sequence).

The chain links TRBV19 to TRBJ2-6, with D perhaps given as TRBD1 or TRBD2 (6 bases each). The CDR3 is 15 amino acids. Trimming stripped 5 bases from V and 4 bases from J, with 12 bases between. Germline CDR1 LNHDA, CDR2 SQIVND (reference sequence). This CDR3 is CASSHGGAGANVLTF. CDR3 nucleotide sequence: TGTGCCAGTAGTCACGGGGGCGCCGGGGCCAACGTCCTGACTTTC.

This clonotype occurred many times. The chain has TRBV11-2 and TRBJ2-4; TRBD1 might be the D (5 bases). Trimming shortened V by 0 bases and J by 0 bases, and 9 bases separated the two germline ends. The CDR3 runs 16 residues. CDR1 is SGHAT and CDR2 is FQNNGV in the germline V gene. The CDR3 is CASSLDWGGAKNIQYF. The CDR3, as DNA: TGTGCCAGCAGCTTAGATTGGGGCGGAGCCAAAAACATTCAGTACTTC.

This clonotype has just a few counts. This chain connects TRBV7-8 to TRBJ2-7, with TRBD2 as a possible D gene (6 bases). V lost 3 bases, J lost 0 bases, and 9 bases lay in between. CDR1 and CDR2 (germline): SGHVS, FQNEAQ. The CDR3 spans 14 residues. This chain's CDR3 is CASSFLASSYEQYV. The CDR3, as DNA: TGTGCCAGCAGCTTTCTAGCGAGCTCCTACGAGCAGTACGTC.

The chain uses TRBV28 and TRBJ2-7; TRBD1 matches at 9 bases. Germline V gene data show CDR1 as MDHEN and CDR2 as SYDVKM. V lost 6 bases and J lost 2; bases outside the gene matches: 8. The CDR3 contains 15 residues. This CDR3 reads CASRIGGTGTYEQYV. The CDR3 DNA is TGTGCCAGCAGAATTGGGGGGACAGGGACCTACGAGCAGTACGTC.

This rearrangement joins TRBV4-3 to TRBJ2-1, with D perhaps being TRBD1 or TRBD2 (5 bases each). The germline gives CDR1 LGHNA, CDR2 YSLEER. Trimming removed 0 bases at V and 5 bases at J, with 11 bases between. There are 15 residues in the CDR3. CDR3 DNA sequence: TGCGCCAGCAGCCAAGAAGGGGACGGCAACAATGAGCAGTTCTTC. It specifies CASSQEGDGNNEQFF.

V is TRBV19 and J is TRBJ2-3, with D possibly being TRBD2 (6 bases). The CDR3 is 13 amino acids. Germline values: CDR1 LNHDA, CDR2 SQIVND (reference sequence). V was trimmed by 5 bases and J by 11 bases, leaving 17 bases between them. CDR3 DNA sequence: TGTGCCAGTAGTCCCCGGACTATTCCCCGGCAGTATTTT. It encodes CASSPRTIPRQYF.

This clonotype was seen repeatedly, ten times or more. The V gene is TRBV7-9, the J gene TRBJ2-1; 9 bases are shared with TRBD1. Trimming took 5 bases from V and 8 from J; bases not matched to a gene: 13. The length of the CDR3 is 16 residues. Germline lookup yields CDR1 SEHNR and CDR2 FQNEAQ (reference sequence). CDR3 DNA sequence: TGTGCCAGCAGCGGTTCCGGGACAGGGTCGAGGTATGAGCAGTTCTTC. Amino acids: CASSGSGTGSRYEQFF.

The chain combines TRBV29-1 with TRBJ2-7; D is perhaps TRBD2 (5 bases). Germline loops: CDR1 SQVTM, CDR2 ANQGSEA. The CDR3 totals 12 residues. The V end lost 2 bases, the J end lost 6 bases, and 11 bases lay between the germline ends. CDR3 coding DNA: TGCAGCGTTGAATGGACCAGCGGCGAGCAGTACTTC. Protein: CSVEWTSGEQYF.

The sample holds a few counts of this clonotype. The chain is built from TRBV27 and TRBJ2-2, with 9 bases identical to TRBD2. Germline CDR1 and CDR2: MNHEY and SMNVEV (reference sequence). The J segment lost 6 bases and the V segment lost 6 bases, leaving 8 bases of the junction unmatched. This CDR3 has 15 amino acids. The CDR3 protein is CASRITGTSPGELFF. CDR3 in DNA: TGTGCCAGCAGAATTACTGGGACTAGCCCCGGGGAGCTGTTTTTT.

This chain joins TRBV9 and TRBJ2-5; 9 nucleotides align to TRBD1. The ends lost 3 bases at V and 7 bases at J; junction bases unmatched: 7. Germline V lookup: CDR1 SGDLS, CDR2 YYNGEE. The CDR3 extends over 14 amino acids. CDR3 coding DNA: TGTGCCAGCAGCGAGGGGGGACAGGGACGGACCCAGTACTTC. Translating it yields CASSEGGQGRTQYF.

This clonotype was observed a few times. The chain couples TRBV4-1 to TRBJ1-2, with a weak D call TRBD1 (5 bases). Between the trimmed V and J ends, which lost 3 bases and 2 bases, there was a span of 16 bases. The CDR3 has 16 residues. Germline V lookup: CDR1 MGHRA, CDR2 YSYEKL. CDR3 DNA sequence: TGCGCCAGCAGCCACGATGGTCCAGGGACGAACTATGGCTACACCTTC. It yields the protein CASSHDGPGTNYGYTF.

The chain carries TRBV28 and TRBJ1-5; tentative D call: TRBD1 (5 bases). The length of the CDR3 is 15 residues. V lost 2 bases, J lost 1 base, and 9 bases lay in between. Germline V gene lookup returns CDR1 MDHEN and CDR2 SYDVKM. The CDR3 here is CASSLRGKSNQPQHF. The CDR3 coding sequence is TGTGCCAGCAGTTTAAGGGGTAAGAGCAATCAGCCCCAGCATTTT. Variable domain in full (rest from reference TRBV28 and TRBJ1-5): DVKVTQSSRYLVKRTGEKVFLECVQDMDHENMFWYRQDPGLGLRLIYFSYDVKMKEKGDIPEGYSVSREKKERFSLILESASTNQTSMYLCASSLRGKSNQPQHFGDGTRLSIL.

This chain connects TRBV12-3 or TRBV12-4 to TRBJ2-3, with 11 bases matching TRBD1. V lost 6 bases, J lost 8 bases, and 10 bases stayed unmatched. This CDR3 spans 15 amino acids. CDR3 sequence (DNA): TGTGCCAGCAGCACAAGGACAGGGGGCGTTGGTACGCAGTATTTT. Translating it yields CASSTRTGGVGTQYF.

In this sample, this clonotype turned up a few times. V gene TRBV6-2 or TRBV6-3 combines with J gene TRBJ2-3; D is possibly TRBD1 or TRBD2 (6 bases each). Per germline, CDR1 MNHEY and CDR2 SVGEGT. The germline V and J ends were trimmed by 10 bases and 1 base, with 12 bases remaining between them. CDR3 size: 13 residues. The CDR3 here is CATKEGGTDTQYF. The CDR3 coding sequence is TGTGCCACTAAGGAGGGGGGCACAGATACGCAGTATTTT.

The chain carries TRBV12-3 or TRBV12-4 and TRBJ1-1; D gene uncertain. CDR3 length: 13 amino acids. V lost 7 bases, J lost 5 bases, and 14 bases lay in between. DNA of the CDR3: TGTGCCAGCACAAATTTCGGGGTGACTGAAGCTTTCTTT. It yields the protein CASTNFGVTEAFF.

J is TRBJ2-7 and V is TRBV12-3 or TRBV12-4; no definite D call. The germline V and J ends were trimmed by 6 bases and 7 bases, with 13 bases remaining between them. The CDR3 loop spans 12 amino acids. CDR3 sequence reads: CASSPRQREQYF. CDR3 bases: TGTGCCAGCAGCCCAAGGCAGAGGGAGCAGTACTTC.

The chain carries TRBV5-1 and TRBJ2-2, with a tentative D call TRBD1 (6 bases). Germline CDR1 and CDR2: SGHRS and YFSETQ. The CDR3 length is 15 residues. The V end lost 3 bases, the J end lost 2 bases, and 11 bases lay between the germline ends. This CDR3 reads CASSYGQRNTGELFF. The CDR3, as DNA: TGCGCCAGCAGCTATGGACAGCGAAACACCGGGGAGCTGTTTTTT.

There are a few counts of this clonotype. The V and J genes are TRBV7-6 and TRBJ1-2; TRBD1 aligns across 7 bases. Germline lookup yields CDR1 SGHVS and CDR2 FNYEAQ. The CDR3 sequence is 15 residues long. The V and J ends lost 1 base and 0 bases, in that order; junction bases with no gene match: 2. For the CDR3, the DNA is TGTGCCAGCAGCTTAGAGACAGGGACTAACTATGGCTACACCTTC. Translated, it gives CASSLETGTNYGYTF.

This clonotype has a handful of counts. The rearrangement uses TRBV20-1 and TRBJ2-2; 10 bases agree with TRBD1. After removal of 5 bases from V and 4 bases from J, the junction contained 4 bases not matched to a gene. Per the germline V gene, CDR1 is DFQATT and CDR2 is SNEGSKA (reference sequence). The CDR3 length is 14 residues. CDR3 DNA: TGCAGTGCTCTAGACAGGGGGCGCACCGGGGAGCTGTTTTTT. This translates into CSALDRGRTGELFF.